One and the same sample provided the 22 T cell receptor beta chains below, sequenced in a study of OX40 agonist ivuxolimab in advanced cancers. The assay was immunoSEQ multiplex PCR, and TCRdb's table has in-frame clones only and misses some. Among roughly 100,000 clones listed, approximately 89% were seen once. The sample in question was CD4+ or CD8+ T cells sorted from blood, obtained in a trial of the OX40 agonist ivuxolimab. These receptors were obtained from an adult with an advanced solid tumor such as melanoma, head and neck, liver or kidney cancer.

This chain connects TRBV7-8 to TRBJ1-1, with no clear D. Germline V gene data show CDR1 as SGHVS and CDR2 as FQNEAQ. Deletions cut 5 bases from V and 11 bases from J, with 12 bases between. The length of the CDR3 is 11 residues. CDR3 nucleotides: TGTGCCAGCAGCACGGCCCGAGTCGCTTTCTTT. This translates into CASSTARVAFF.

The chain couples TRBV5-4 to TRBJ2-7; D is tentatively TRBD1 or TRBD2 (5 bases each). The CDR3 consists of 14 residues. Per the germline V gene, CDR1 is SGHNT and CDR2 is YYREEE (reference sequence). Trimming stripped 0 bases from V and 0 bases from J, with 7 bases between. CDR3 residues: CASSLGGDSYEQYF. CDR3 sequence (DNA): TGTGCCAGCAGCTTGGGAGGGGACTCCTACGAGCAGTACTTC.

The CDR3 DNA follows: TGTGCCAGCAGTTACGACGGCTATGGCTACACCTTC. Protein product: CASSYDGYGYTF. J is TRBJ1-2 and V is TRBV6-6; D not certain. The CDR3 consists of 12 residues. V dropped 2 bases and J dropped 4 bases, with 5 bases sitting between them. CDR1 and CDR2 (germline): MNHNY, SVGAGI (reference sequence).

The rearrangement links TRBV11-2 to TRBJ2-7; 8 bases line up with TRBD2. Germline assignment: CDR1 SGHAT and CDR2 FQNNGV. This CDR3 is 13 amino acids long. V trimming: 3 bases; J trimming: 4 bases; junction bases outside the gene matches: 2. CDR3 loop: CASSFGGVYEQYF. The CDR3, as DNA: TGTGCCAGCAGCTTCGGGGGGGTATACGAGCAGTACTTC.

As DNA, the CDR3 is TGTGCCAGCAGTTTACGACAGGGGGCGGCTCAGCCCCAGCATTTT. It translates to CASSLRQGAAQPQHF. The chain combines TRBV27 with TRBJ1-5, with 10 nucleotides matching TRBD1. The germline V gene has CDR1 MNHEY and CDR2 SMNVEV (reference sequence). The CDR3 runs 15 residues. V lost 2 bases to trimming and J lost 6 bases; unmatched junction nucleotides: 4.

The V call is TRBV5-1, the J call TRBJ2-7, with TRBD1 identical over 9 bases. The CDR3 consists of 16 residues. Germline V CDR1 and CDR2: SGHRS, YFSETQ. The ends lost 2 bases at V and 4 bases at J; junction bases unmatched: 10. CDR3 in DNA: TGCGCCAGCAGCTTATTTGCAGGGACAGGGCAATACGAGCAGTACTTC. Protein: CASSLFAGTGQYEQYF.

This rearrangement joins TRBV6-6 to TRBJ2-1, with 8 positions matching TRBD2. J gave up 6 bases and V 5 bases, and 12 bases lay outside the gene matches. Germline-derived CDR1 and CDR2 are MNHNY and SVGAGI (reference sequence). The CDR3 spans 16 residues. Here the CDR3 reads CASSHAYIAGSNEQFF. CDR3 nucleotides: TGTGCCAGCAGTCACGCTTATATAGCGGGGTCCAATGAGCAGTTCTTC.

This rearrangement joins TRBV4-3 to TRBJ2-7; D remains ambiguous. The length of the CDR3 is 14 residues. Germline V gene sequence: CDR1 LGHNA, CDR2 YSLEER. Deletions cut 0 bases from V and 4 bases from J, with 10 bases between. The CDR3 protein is CASSQDLAYYEQYF. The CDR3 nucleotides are TGCGCCAGCAGCCAAGATCTGGCGTATTACGAGCAGTACTTC.

CDR3 in amino acids: CASSALGGGELFF. The DNA for the CDR3 is TGTGCCAGCAGCGCACTAGGAGGCGGGGAGCTGTTTTTT. The V and J genes are TRBV7-3 and TRBJ2-2; D might be TRBD2 (5 bases). The CDR3 is made up of 13 amino acids. Between the trimmed V and J ends, which lost 5 bases and 7 bases, there was a span of 11 bases. Germline CDR1 reads SGHTA; CDR2 reads FQGTGA. The entire variable domain, with the rest obtained from reference TRBV7-3 and TRBJ2-2, is as follows: GAGVSQTPSNKVTEKGKYVELRCDPISGHTALYWYRQSLGQGPEFLIYFQGTGAADDSGLPNDRFFAVRPEGSVSTLKIQRTERGDSAVYLCASSALGGGELFFGEGSRLTVL.

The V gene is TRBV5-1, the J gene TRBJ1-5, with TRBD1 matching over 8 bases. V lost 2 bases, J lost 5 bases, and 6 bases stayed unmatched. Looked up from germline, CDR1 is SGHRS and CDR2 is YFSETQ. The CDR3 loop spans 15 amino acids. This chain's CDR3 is CASSLGTGGYQPQHF. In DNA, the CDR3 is TGCGCCAGCAGCTTAGGGACAGGTGGTTATCAGCCCCAGCATTTT.

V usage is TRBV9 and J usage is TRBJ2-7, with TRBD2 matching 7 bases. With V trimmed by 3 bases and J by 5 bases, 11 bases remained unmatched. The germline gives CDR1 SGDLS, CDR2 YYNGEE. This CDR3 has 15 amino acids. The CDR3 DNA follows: TGTGCCAGCAGCGAGGGCCCGGGGGGTTACAACGAGCAGTACTTC. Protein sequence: CASSEGPGGYNEQYF.

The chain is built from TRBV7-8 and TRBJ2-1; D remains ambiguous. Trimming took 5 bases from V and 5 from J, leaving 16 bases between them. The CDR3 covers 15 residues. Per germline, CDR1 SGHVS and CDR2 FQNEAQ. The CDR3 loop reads CASSQVGGVDNEQFF. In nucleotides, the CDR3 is TGTGCCAGCAGCCAGGTAGGTGGCGTCGACAATGAGCAGTTCTTC.

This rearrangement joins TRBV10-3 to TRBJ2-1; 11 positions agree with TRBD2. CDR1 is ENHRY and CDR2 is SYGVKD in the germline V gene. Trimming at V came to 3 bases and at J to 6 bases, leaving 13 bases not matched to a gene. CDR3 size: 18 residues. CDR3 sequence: CAISDPSGRKSPANEQFF. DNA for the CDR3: TGTGCCATCAGTGACCCTAGCGGGAGGAAGTCCCCGGCCAATGAGCAGTTCTTC.

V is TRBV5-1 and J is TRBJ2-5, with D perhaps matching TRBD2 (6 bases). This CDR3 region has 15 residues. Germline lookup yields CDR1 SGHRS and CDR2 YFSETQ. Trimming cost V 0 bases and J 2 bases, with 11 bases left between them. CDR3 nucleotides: TGCGCCAGCAGCTTGGGGGGGAGGCCGCAAGAGACCCAGTACTTC. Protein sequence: CASSLGGRPQETQYF.

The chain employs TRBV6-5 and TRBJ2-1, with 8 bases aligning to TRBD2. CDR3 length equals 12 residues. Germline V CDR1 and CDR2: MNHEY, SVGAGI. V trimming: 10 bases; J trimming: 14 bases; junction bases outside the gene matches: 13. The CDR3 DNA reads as TGTGCCACCACGTCCCGGGGGGGGCTGGAGTTCTTC. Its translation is CATTSRGGLEFF.

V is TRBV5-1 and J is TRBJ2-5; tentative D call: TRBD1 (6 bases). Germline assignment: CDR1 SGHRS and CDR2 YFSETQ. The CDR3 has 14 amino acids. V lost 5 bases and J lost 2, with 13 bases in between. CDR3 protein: CASRKDSTQETQYF. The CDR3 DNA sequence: TGCGCCAGCAGAAAGGACAGTACACAAGAGACCCAGTACTTC.

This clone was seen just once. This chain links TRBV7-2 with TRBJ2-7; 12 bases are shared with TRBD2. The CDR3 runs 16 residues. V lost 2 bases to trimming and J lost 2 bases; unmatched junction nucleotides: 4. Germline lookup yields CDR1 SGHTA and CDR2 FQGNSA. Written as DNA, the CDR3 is TGTGCCAGCAGCTTACGCGGACTAGCGGGGACCTACGAGCAGTACTTC. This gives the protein CASSLRGLAGTYEQYF.

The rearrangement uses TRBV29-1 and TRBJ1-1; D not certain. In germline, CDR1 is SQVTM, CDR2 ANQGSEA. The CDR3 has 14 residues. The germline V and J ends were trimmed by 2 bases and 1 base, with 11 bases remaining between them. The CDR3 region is CSVELWAGNTEAFF. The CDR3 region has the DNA TGCAGCGTTGAACTGTGGGCGGGGAACACTGAAGCTTTCTTT.

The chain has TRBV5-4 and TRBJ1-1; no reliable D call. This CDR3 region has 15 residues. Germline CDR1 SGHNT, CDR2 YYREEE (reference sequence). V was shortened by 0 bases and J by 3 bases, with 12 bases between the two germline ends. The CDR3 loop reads CASSLDPVAYTEAFF. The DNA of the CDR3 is TGTGCCAGCAGCTTGGATCCTGTAGCGTACACTGAAGCTTTCTTT.

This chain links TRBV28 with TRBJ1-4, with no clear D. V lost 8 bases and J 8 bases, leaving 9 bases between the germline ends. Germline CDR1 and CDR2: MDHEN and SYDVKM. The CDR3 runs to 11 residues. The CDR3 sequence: CASGNREKLFF. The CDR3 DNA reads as TGTGCCAGCGGGAACCGGGAAAAACTGTTTTTT.

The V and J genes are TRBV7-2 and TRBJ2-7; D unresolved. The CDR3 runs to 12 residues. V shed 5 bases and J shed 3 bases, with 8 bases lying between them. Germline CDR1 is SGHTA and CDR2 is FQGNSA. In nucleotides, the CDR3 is TGTGCCAGCAGCGCACACGACTACGAGCAGTACTTC. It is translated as CASSAHDYEQYF. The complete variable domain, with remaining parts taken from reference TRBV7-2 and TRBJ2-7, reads GAGVSQSPSNKVTEKGKDVELRCDPISGHTALYWYRQSLGQGLEFLIYFQGNSAPDKSGLPSDRFSAERTGGSVSTLTIQRTQQEDSAVYLCASSAHDYEQYFGPGTRLTVT.

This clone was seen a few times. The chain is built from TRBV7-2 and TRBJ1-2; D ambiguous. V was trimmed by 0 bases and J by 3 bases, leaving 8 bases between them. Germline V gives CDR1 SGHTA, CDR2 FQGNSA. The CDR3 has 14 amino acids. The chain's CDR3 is CASSLAPADYGYTF. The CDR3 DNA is TGTGCCAGCAGCTTAGCGCCTGCAGACTATGGCTACACCTTC.